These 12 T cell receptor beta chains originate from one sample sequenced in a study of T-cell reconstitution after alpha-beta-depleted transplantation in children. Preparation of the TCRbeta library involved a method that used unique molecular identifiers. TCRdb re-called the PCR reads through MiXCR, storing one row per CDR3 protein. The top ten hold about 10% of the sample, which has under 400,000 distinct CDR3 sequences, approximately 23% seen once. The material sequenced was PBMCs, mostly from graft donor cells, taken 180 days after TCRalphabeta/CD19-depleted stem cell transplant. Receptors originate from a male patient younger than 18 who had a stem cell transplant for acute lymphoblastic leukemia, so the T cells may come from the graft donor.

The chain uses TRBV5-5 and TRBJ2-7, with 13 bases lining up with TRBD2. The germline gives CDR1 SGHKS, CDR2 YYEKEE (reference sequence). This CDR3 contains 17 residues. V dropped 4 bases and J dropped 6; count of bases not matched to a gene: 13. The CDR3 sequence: CASSQGLAGRSPAEQYF. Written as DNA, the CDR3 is TGTGCCAGCAGCCAGGGACTAGCGGGAAGATCTCCGGCCGAGCAGTACTTC. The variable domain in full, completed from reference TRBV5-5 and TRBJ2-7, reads DAGVTQSPTHLIKTRGQQVTLRCSPISGHKSVSWYQQVLGQGPQFIFQYYEKEERGRGNFPDRFSARQFPNYSSELNVNALLLGDSALYLCASSQGLAGRSPAEQYFGPGTRLTVT.

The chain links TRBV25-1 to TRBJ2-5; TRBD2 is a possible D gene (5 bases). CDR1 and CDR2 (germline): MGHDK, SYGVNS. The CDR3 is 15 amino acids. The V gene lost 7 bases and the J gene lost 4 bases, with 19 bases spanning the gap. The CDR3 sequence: CASILYLDGRETQYF. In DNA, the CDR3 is TGTGCCAGCATCCTCTACCTTGATGGGAGAGAGACCCAGTACTTC.

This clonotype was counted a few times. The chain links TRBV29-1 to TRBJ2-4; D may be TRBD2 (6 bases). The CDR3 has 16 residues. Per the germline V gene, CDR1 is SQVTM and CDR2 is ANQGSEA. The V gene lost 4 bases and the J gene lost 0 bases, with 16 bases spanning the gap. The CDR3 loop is CSVGSGGTLAKNIQYF. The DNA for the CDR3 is TGCAGCGTTGGAAGTGGAGGGACTCTAGCCAAAAACATTCAGTACTTC.

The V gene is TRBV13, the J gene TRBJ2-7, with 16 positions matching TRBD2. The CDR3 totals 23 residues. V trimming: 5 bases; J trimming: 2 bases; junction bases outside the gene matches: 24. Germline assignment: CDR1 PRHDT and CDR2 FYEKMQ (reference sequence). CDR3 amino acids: CASSVRDRDLIGTSGRVPYEQYF. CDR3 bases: TGTGCCAGCAGCGTCCGGGACAGGGATCTAATAGGGACTAGCGGGAGGGTTCCCTACGAGCAGTACTTC. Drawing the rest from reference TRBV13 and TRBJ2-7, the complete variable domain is AAGVIQSPRHLIKEKRETATLKCYPIPRHDTVYWYQQGPGQDPQFLISFYEKMQSDKGSIPDRFSAQQFSDYHSELNMSSLELGDSALYFCASSVRDRDLIGTSGRVPYEQYFGPGTRLTVT.

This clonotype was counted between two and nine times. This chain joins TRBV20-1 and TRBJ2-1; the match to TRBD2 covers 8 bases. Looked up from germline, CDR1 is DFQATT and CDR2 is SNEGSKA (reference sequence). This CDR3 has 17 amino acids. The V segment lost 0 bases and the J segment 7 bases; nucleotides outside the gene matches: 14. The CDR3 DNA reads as TGCAGTGCTAGAGATCGATGGAGCGGGAGAAGGGGGAATGAGCAGTTCTTC. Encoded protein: CSARDRWSGRRGNEQFF.

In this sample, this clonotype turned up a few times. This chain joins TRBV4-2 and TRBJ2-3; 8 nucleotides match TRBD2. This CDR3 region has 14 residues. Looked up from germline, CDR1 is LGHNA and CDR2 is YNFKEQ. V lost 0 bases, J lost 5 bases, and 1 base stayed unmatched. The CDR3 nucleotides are TGTGCCAGCAGCCAAGAACGGGGGGGAGATACGCAGTATTTT. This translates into CASSQERGGDTQYF.

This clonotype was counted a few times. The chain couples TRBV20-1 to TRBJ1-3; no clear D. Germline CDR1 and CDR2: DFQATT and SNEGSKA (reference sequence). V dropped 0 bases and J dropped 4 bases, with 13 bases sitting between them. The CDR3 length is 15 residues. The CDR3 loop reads CSARDSAILGNTIYF. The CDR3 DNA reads TGCAGTGCTAGAGATTCAGCCATCCTGGGAAACACCATATATTTT.

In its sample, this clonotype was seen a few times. The CDR3 DNA is TGTGCCAGCAGTAGACAGGTTGGGTATGAGCAGTTCTTC. Its translation: CASSRQVGYEQFF. V and J are TRBV6-2 or TRBV6-3 and TRBJ2-1; possibly TRBD1 for D (6 bases). CDR1 MNHEY and CDR2 SVGEGT come from the germline V gene. Between the trimmed V and J ends, which lost 5 bases and 8 bases, there was a span of 13 bases. CDR3 length: 13 residues.

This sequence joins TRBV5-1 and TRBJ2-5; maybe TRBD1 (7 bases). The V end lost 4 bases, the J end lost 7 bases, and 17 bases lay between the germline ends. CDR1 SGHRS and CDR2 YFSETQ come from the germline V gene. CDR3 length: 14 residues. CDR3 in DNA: TGCGCCAGCAGCACTACGGGGGCAGGGGGGACCCAGTACTTC. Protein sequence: CASSTTGAGGTQYF.

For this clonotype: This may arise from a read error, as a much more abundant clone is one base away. The CDR3: CASSQVTGVYEQYF. The CDR3 DNA reads TGCGCCAGCAGCCAAGTAACAGGGGTCTACGAGCAGTACTTC. The genes are TRBV4-1 and TRBJ2-7; 7 bases are shared with TRBD1. J was trimmed by 3 bases and V by 1 base; bases with no gene match: 3. CDR1 and CDR2 from the germline V gene are MGHRA and YSYEKL. This CDR3 region has 14 residues.

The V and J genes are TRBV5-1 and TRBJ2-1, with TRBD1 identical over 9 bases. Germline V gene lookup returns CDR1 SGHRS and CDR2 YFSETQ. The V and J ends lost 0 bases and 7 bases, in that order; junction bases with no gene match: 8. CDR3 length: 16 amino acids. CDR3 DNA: TGCGCCAGCAGCTTGGCCTACAGGGGGCGGGGGAATGAGCAGTTCTTC. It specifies CASSLAYRGRGNEQFF.

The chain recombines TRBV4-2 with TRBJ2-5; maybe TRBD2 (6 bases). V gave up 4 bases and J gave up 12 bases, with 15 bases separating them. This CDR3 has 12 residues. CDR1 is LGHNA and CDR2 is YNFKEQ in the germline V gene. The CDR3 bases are TGTGCCAGCAGCCTTGGCGGAGGGGCGGAGTACTTC. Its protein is CASSLGGGAEYF.